This TCR beta chain was sequenced in a study of cytomegalovirus exposure and HLA in healthy donors. A word on this clone: Its target is not known.

The CDR3 consists of 14 residues. Germline lookup yields CDR1 MNHNY and CDR2 SVGAGI (reference sequence). The V and J ends lost 2 bases and 5 bases respectively, with 13 bases between them. Study results and caveats: Later genetic work tied a missense DCLRE1C variant to beta-chain V and J trimming. Reports credit the classifier with highly specific, highly sensitive diagnosis of cytomegalovirus status.

While unrecorded immune exposures were likely, the donors were nominally healthy when sampled. Vbeta (60) and Jbeta (13) primers were used in the PCR. The repertoire was sequenced with immunoSEQ multiplex PCR; TCRdb's copy has only in-frame clones and lacks some. The data show roughly 130,000 clones, around three fifths seen once. The chain couples TRBV6-6 to TRBJ2-7, with D tentatively TRBD1 (6 bases). Sequenced sample: PBMCs. The receptor was derived from a male donor in good health and CMV-seronegative. The CDR3 DNA follows: TGTGCCAGCAGTTACCGGGCAGGGGTGGACGAGCAGTACTTC. Its protein is CASSYRAGVDEQYF.